The 26 T cell receptor beta chains below were found in one sample sequenced in a study of memory B cells and T cells in multiple sclerosis. For these receptors, no antigen is known. After stimulus-free culture, autoproliferating CFSE-dim and non-proliferating CFSE-high T cells were sequenced separately. About 50 million CFSE-labeled PBMCs were cultured 6 to 7 days unstimulated, then replicate wells were pooled. TCRdb keeps only in-frame clones here, not all; method: immunoSEQ multiplex PCR. In the table there are 35,000 to 55,000 clones, around 80% of which are singletons. Sequenced sample: PBMCs from blood kept in culture. These TCRs come from a human donor with multiple sclerosis.

The CDR3 nucleotides read TGTGCCAGGGGCTTCGGGGATGAAGCTTTCTTT. Residues: CARGFGDEAFF. The chain links TRBV19 to TRBJ1-1, with D unresolved. The CDR3 is made up of 11 amino acids. Germline loops: CDR1 LNHDA, CDR2 SQIVND (reference sequence). V lost 9 bases to trimming and J lost 7 bases, with 12 bases between them.

The chain recombines TRBV10-3 with TRBJ1-2, with a tentative D call TRBD1 (5 bases). V was pared by 2 bases and J by 8 bases, with 21 bases between. This CDR3 comprises 16 residues. CDR1 and CDR2 from the germline V gene are ENHRY and SYGVKD. The CDR3 DNA sequence: TGTGCCATCAGTGAGACCCCCCGGAGAGGGGAAGGAGGCTACACCTTC. Protein: CAISETPRRGEGGYTF.

This chain uses TRBV28 with TRBJ1-6, with D unresolved. The CDR3 is 14 amino acids. Per germline, CDR1 MDHEN and CDR2 SYDVKM. V lost 8 bases and J 2 bases, leaving 10 bases between the germline ends. The CDR3 sequence is CASSWTPYNSPLHF. CDR3 bases: TGTGCCAGCTCCTGGACTCCCTATAATTCACCCCTCCACTTT. Variable domain in full (rest from reference TRBV28 and TRBJ1-6): DVKVTQSSRYLVKRTGEKVFLECVQDMDHENMFWYRQDPGLGLRLIYFSYDVKMKEKGDIPEGYSVSREKKERFSLILESASTNQTSMYLCASSWTPYNSPLHFGNGTRLTVT.

This clone came up once. The genes are TRBV7-2 and TRBJ1-1, with a weak D call TRBD1 (5 bases). The CDR3 has 15 residues. V lost 5 bases and J lost 1, with 14 bases in between. CDR1 and CDR2 (germline): SGHTA, FQGNSA. The CDR3 DNA reads TGTGCCAGCAGCCCCCGTGGGGCGCAGAACACTGAAGCTTTCTTT. As protein: CASSPRGAQNTEAFF.

The rearrangement joins TRBV6-1 to TRBJ1-6; TRBD1 might be the D (6 bases). Trimming pared 5 bases from V and 4 bases from J, leaving 12 bases between. Germline lookup yields CDR1 MNHNS and CDR2 SASEGT. The CDR3 extends over 15 amino acids. The CDR3 loop is CASSRQDSYNSPLHF. CDR3 nucleotides: TGTGCCAGCAGTCGGCAGGACAGTTATAATTCACCCCTCCACTTT.

This chain links TRBV14 with TRBJ2-2; 11 nucleotides align to TRBD2. CDR1 and CDR2 (germline): SGHDN, FVKESK. V trimming: 4 bases; J trimming: 2 bases; junction bases outside the gene matches: 9. This CDR3 contains 18 residues. The CDR3 DNA follows: TGTGCCAGCAGCCCAGACCCGGGACTAGCGGAAAACACCGGGGAGCTGTTTTTT. As protein: CASSPDPGLAENTGELFF.

As to this clone: The junction departs from the called germline gene at one end, perhaps through a read error. V and J are TRBV4-3 and TRBJ2-2; a possible D gene is TRBD2 (5 bases). Germline lookup yields CDR1 LGHNA and CDR2 YSLEER. This CDR3 is 18 amino acids long. The CDR3 spells CASSQEVGVPTNTGEPFF. CDR3 in DNA: TGCGCCAGCAGCCAAGAGGTAGGAGTACCCACGAACACCGGGGAGCCGTTTTTT.

The CDR3 region has the DNA TGTGCCAGCAGCTCCCAGAGCGACAAGGCGCATTTCAGGGGGACCCAGTACTTC. This codes for CASSSQSDKAHFRGTQYF. V gene TRBV7-2 combines with J gene TRBJ2-5; a weak D match, TRBD1 (6 bases). CDR1 SGHTA and CDR2 FQGNSA come from the germline V gene. This CDR3 spans 18 amino acids. Trimming took off 4 bases at V and 7 bases at J, with 28 bases between the two ends.

This sequence joins TRBV5-5 and TRBJ2-7, with TRBD1 matching 8 bases. This CDR3 comprises 15 residues. Germline CDR1 is SGHKS and CDR2 is YYEKEE (reference sequence). The trim removed 0 bases at V and 3 bases at J, leaving 5 bases unmatched. The CDR3 is CASSLVAGGFYEQYF. CDR3 coding DNA: TGTGCCAGCAGCTTGGTGGCAGGGGGCTTCTACGAGCAGTACTTC.

V usage is TRBV5-1 and J usage is TRBJ2-3; D remains unclear. CDR3 size: 15 residues. V dropped 0 bases and J dropped 0 bases, with 8 bases sitting between them. From germline, CDR1 is SGHRS and CDR2 YFSETQ. The CDR3, as DNA: TGCGCCAGCAGCTTGGCTCAGTTTAGCACAGATACGCAGTATTTT. Amino acids: CASSLAQFSTDTQYF.

This sequence joins TRBV2 and TRBJ1-1; TRBD1 might be the D (5 bases). V lost 6 bases, J lost 4 bases, and 12 bases lay in between. The CDR3 is made up of 13 amino acids. The germline gives CDR1 SNHLY, CDR2 FYNNEI. This CDR3 reads CASSLKGTTEAFF. DNA for the CDR3: TGTGCCAGCAGCTTAAAGGGGACCACTGAAGCTTTCTTT. The entire variable domain, with the rest obtained from reference TRBV2 and TRBJ1-1, is as follows: EPEVTQTPSHQVTQMGQEVILRCVPISNHLYFYWYRQILGQKVEFLVSFYNNEISEKSEIFDDQFSVERPDGSNFTLKIRSTKLEDSAMYFCASSLKGTTEAFFGQGTRLTVV.

The CDR3 sequence: CASSASTGQGEEQYF. The CDR3 nucleotides are TGTGCCAGCAGCGCGAGCACGGGACAGGGGGAAGAGCAGTACTTC. The V and J genes are TRBV9 and TRBJ2-7; TRBD1 agrees at 11 bases. With V trimmed by 3 bases and J by 7 bases, 9 bases remained unmatched. Germline V gene lookup returns CDR1 SGDLS and CDR2 YYNGEE. The CDR3 runs to 15 residues.

The J gene is TRBJ1-1, the V gene TRBV6-5; D unresolved. Per germline, CDR1 MNHEY and CDR2 SVGAGI. There are 14 residues in the CDR3. V lost 5 bases to trimming and J lost 6 bases, with 16 bases between them. For the CDR3, the DNA is TGTGCCAGCAGTCAGGACGGGATTGCCCCTGAAGCTTTCTTT. It translates to CASSQDGIAPEAFF.

V usage is TRBV4-3 and J usage is TRBJ2-2; D might be TRBD1 (6 bases). The germline gives CDR1 LGHNA, CDR2 YSLEER. The CDR3 loop spans 15 amino acids. Trimming took 2 bases from V and 4 from J, leaving 11 bases between them. CDR3 in amino acids: CASSQFGGPTGELFF. As DNA, the CDR3 is TGCGCCAGCAGCCAATTTGGGGGCCCCACCGGGGAGCTGTTTTTT.

The chain has TRBV19 and TRBJ2-2, with 8 bases matching TRBD1. CDR3 length: 12 residues. Trimming at V came to 10 bases and at J to 6 bases, leaving 4 bases not matched to a gene. Germline V lookup: CDR1 LNHDA, CDR2 SQIVND (reference sequence). The CDR3 DNA reads as TGTGCCACCCAACAGGGGGCCGGGGAGCTGTTTTTT. Protein product: CATQQGAGELFF.

This clone was picked up a small number of times. The chain links TRBV7-9 to TRBJ2-7; no definite D call. The ends were cut back, 5 bases at V and 5 bases at J, with 13 bases in the middle. CDR3 length equals 13 residues. In germline, CDR1 is SEHNR, CDR2 FQNEAQ (reference sequence). CDR3: CASSPSLRDEQYF. CDR3 DNA: TGTGCCAGCAGCCCCTCACTTCGCGACGAGCAGTACTTC.

This clone was picked up a small number of times. The chain links TRBV14 to TRBJ1-2; D gene unclear. The CDR3 is made up of 15 amino acids. Germline V gene lookup returns CDR1 SGHDN and CDR2 FVKESK. Trimming stripped 6 bases from V and 4 bases from J, with 18 bases between. The CDR3 is CASSGLGSLSYGYTF. The CDR3 DNA reads as TGTGCCAGCAGTGGGCTGGGAAGCCTGTCCTATGGCTACACCTTC.

This clone occurred a few times. This chain uses TRBV7-2 with TRBJ2-5, with a possible D match to TRBD2 (6 bases). V was pared by 1 base and J by 0 bases, with 9 bases between. CDR3 length: 15 amino acids. The V gene's germline CDR1 is SGHTA and CDR2 FQGNSA. This CDR3 reads CASSLDRGDQETQYF. The CDR3 region has the DNA TGTGCCAGCAGCTTAGACCGCGGGGACCAAGAGACCCAGTACTTC.

V is TRBV4-1 and J is TRBJ2-5; TRBD2 might be the D (5 bases). The DNA end is a closer match to TRBJ2-7, so the J assignment may be wrong. Germline-derived CDR1 and CDR2 are MGHRA and YSYEKL. The CDR3 length is 13 residues. CDR3 residues: CASSQAGTYEQYF. CDR3 DNA: TGCGCCAGCAGCCAAGCGGGAACCTACGAGCAGTACTTC.

V gene TRBV7-2 combines with J gene TRBJ2-1, with 8 bases identical to TRBD2. V shed 5 bases, J shed 0 bases, and the junction held 6 bases outside the gene matches. CDR1 is SGHTA, CDR2 FQGNSA, per germline. The CDR3 has 16 residues. CDR3 DNA: TGTGCCAGCAGCCCGACTAGCGCGAGCTCCTACAATGAGCAGTTCTTC. Translating gives CASSPTSASSYNEQFF. The full variable domain, completed using reference TRBV7-2 and TRBJ2-1, is GAGVSQSPSNKVTEKGKDVELRCDPISGHTALYWYRQSLGQGLEFLIYFQGNSAPDKSGLPSDRFSAERTGGSVSTLTIQRTQQEDSAVYLCASSPTSASSYNEQFFGPGTRLTVL.

This chain joins TRBV9 and TRBJ2-3, with TRBD2 matching over 12 bases. V trimming: 4 bases; J trimming: 2 bases; junction bases outside the gene matches: 5. Germline CDR1 is SGDLS and CDR2 is YYNGEE. The CDR3 is 16 amino acids. CDR3 bases: TGTGCCAGCAGCCCCCGGACTAGCGGGAACACAGATACGCAGTATTTT. This codes for CASSPRTSGNTDTQYF.

Only one count was recorded for this clone. The chain is built from TRBV5-6 and TRBJ1-3, with D maybe TRBD1 (5 bases). Trimming pared 4 bases from V and 0 bases from J, leaving 11 bases between. CDR1 SGHDT and CDR2 YYEEEE come from the germline V gene. The CDR3 covers 15 residues. The CDR3 DNA reads TGTGCCAGCAGCAAGGGACCGACCTCTGGAAACACCATATATTTT. Residues: CASSKGPTSGNTIYF.

V is TRBV29-1 and J is TRBJ2-3; no clear D. Germline loops: CDR1 SQVTM, CDR2 ANQGSEA. The CDR3 length is 16 residues. Deletions cut 1 base from V and 1 base from J, with 15 bases between. CDR3 region: CSVEGASPFGTDTQYF. CDR3 nucleotide sequence: TGCAGCGTTGAAGGCGCCAGCCCTTTCGGCACAGATACGCAGTATTTT.

The rearrangement uses TRBV30 and TRBJ2-2, with no clear D. CDR1 and CDR2 from the germline V gene are GTSNPN and SVGIG (reference sequence). This CDR3 spans 13 amino acids. Deletions cut 8 bases from V and 1 base from J, with 11 bases between. In DNA form, the CDR3 reads TGTGCCGGACGGCTAGGGAACACCGGGGAGCTGTTTTTT. Protein sequence: CAGRLGNTGELFF.

This sequence joins TRBV4-1 and TRBJ2-7, with no clear D. Germline lookup yields CDR1 MGHRA and CDR2 YSYEKL. Trimming pared 11 bases from V and 4 bases from J, leaving 3 bases between. The CDR3 contains 8 residues. CDR3 region: CAGYEQYF. The CDR3, as DNA: TGCGCCGGTTACGAGCAGTACTTC.

The chain links TRBV11-2 to TRBJ1-2; 7 bases agree with TRBD1. This CDR3 has 15 amino acids. Trimming removed 4 bases from V and 2 bases from J; junction bases left unmatched: 7. CDR1 and CDR2 from the germline V gene are SGHAT and FQNNGV. The CDR3 here is CASSSLRDRNYGYTF. For the CDR3, the DNA is TGTGCCAGCAGCTCCTTAAGGGACAGAAACTATGGCTACACCTTC.